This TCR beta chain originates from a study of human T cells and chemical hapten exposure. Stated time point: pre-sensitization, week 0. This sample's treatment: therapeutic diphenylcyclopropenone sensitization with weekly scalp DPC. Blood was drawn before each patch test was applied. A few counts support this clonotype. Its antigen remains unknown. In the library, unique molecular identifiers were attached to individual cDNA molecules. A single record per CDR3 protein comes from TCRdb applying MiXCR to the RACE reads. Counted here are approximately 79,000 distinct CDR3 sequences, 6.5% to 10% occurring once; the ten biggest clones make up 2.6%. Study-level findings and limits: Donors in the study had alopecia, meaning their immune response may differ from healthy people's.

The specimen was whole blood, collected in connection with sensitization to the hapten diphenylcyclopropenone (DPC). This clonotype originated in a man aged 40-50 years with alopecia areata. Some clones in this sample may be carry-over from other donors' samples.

DNA for the CDR3: TGTGCCAGCTCACCTATCGGGTTGACTGAAGCTTTCTTT. It specifies CASSPIGLTEAFF. This sequence joins TRBV18 and TRBJ1-1; no definite D call. The CDR3 is 13 amino acids. V was pared by 3 bases and J by 5 bases, with 10 bases between. CDR1 is KGHSH and CDR2 is LQKENI in the germline V gene.